A selection of T cell receptor beta chains follows, all from one sample in a study of T cells in Graves' hyperthyroidism and ophthalmopathy. TCRdb fed the multiplex PCR reads into MiXCR, producing one record per CDR3 protein. The sample lists hundreds of thousands of distinct CDR3 sequences, less than 25% seen once, with roughly 30% in the top ten. Sample: blood. The receptors come from a man younger than 45 with Graves' ophthalmopathy. Both conserved end residues are trimmed from each CDR3. D genes are given only for firm matches.

AWRASGSANEQF TRBJ2-1 TRBV30 12 TRBD2
ASQGGTEAF TRBJ1-1 TRBV11-2 9 -
ASSLRGTVGGPSSYEQY TRBJ2-7 TRBV7-3 17 TRBD1
ASSLYRESEQF TRBJ2-1 TRBV6-1 11 -
ASSFEQAGGWDTQY TRBJ2-3 TRBV5-5 14 TRBD2
ASSVGSDEQF TRBJ2-1 TRBV9 10 -
ASSPRVSTDTQY TRBJ2-3 TRBV18 12 -
ASSLTWAGAYNEQF TRBJ2-1 TRBV7-8 14 TRBD2
ATPDPGTYEQY TRBJ2-7 TRBV7-3 11 -
ASSLLELALDEQF TRBJ2-1 TRBV11-2 13 -
ASSGTGSPLH TRBJ1-6 TRBV25-1 10 -
ASRPTQDLLAGANVLT TRBJ2-6 TRBV7-9 16 -
ATSPGGGYQPQH TRBJ1-5 TRBV28 12 -
ASRTRVLNTEAF TRBJ1-1 TRBV28 12 -
ASIAGRGTEAF TRBJ1-1 TRBV5-1 11 -
AISETGATLGEETQY TRBJ2-5 TRBV10-3 15 -
AWSAGQQETQY TRBJ2-5 TRBV30 11 TRBD1
ATRLAGGQEQY TRBJ2-7 TRBV19 11 TRBD2
ATSDFSGRGYT TRBJ1-2 TRBV24-1 11 -
ASSTIPLPGQIMRTEAF TRBJ1-1 TRBV7-3 17 TRBD1
ASSLYWGAGQPQH TRBJ1-5 TRBV27 13 -
ASSLARAGGNQPQH TRBJ1-5 TRBV7-9 14 TRBD1
ASSLFNARWAATGELF TRBJ2-2 TRBV28 16 -
ASRGTSGTGELF TRBJ2-2 TRBV27 12 TRBD2
ASSGTGKLTDTQY TRBJ2-3 TRBV5-5 13 TRBD1
SVVVGGYGAF TRBJ1-1 TRBV29-1 10 -
ASSFPGGSTDTQY TRBJ2-3 TRBV28 13 -
ASSESRYSNQPQH TRBJ1-5 TRBV6-1 13 -
ASRSGEKPYEQY TRBJ2-7 TRBV12-3/TRBV12-4 12 -
ASSLRPDRGIGGELF TRBJ2-2 TRBV5-5 15 TRBD1
SASPNRRYEQY TRBJ2-7 TRBV20-1 11 -
ATSGRETQY TRBJ2-5 TRBV15 9 -
ASRRGTSGRPDTQY TRBJ2-3 TRBV13 14 TRBD2
AWSVSIDQPQH TRBJ1-5 TRBV30 11 -
ASSPPRDTQY TRBJ2-3 TRBV11-2 10 -
ASSYAERSEQY TRBJ2-7 TRBV6-2/TRBV6-3 11 -
ASRRSSGISGEQY TRBJ2-7 TRBV6-2/TRBV6-3 13 TRBD2
ASSLGGTSGGTQY TRBJ2-3 TRBV28 13 TRBD2
ASSPGAYNIQY TRBJ2-4 TRBV5-6 11 -
ASGFSGRIDEQY TRBJ2-7 TRBV12-3/TRBV12-4 12 TRBD2
ASSLDLGGYT TRBJ1-2 TRBV7-2 10 -
SVVPLTYGYT TRBJ1-2 TRBV29-1 10 -
ASLSGANVLT TRBJ2-6 TRBV28 10 -
ASSQDPRGNGYT TRBJ1-2 TRBV4-1 12 TRBD1
ASSVNTGVDEKLF TRBJ1-4 TRBV5-8 13 TRBD1
ASSFRSGELF TRBJ2-2 TRBV5-1 10 -
ASSLGVALDTQY TRBJ2-3 TRBV27 12 -
ASSHTGTGEFYEQY TRBJ2-7 TRBV4-1 14 TRBD1
ASSITGGLAGAYNEQF TRBJ2-1 TRBV19 16 TRBD2
ASISRQGRRETQY TRBJ2-5 TRBV28 13 TRBD1
ASSLRGRSYNEQF TRBJ2-1 TRBV28 13 -
AGLQGGSYEQY TRBJ2-7 TRBV7-9 11 -
SAAAGGEQY TRBJ2-7 TRBV20-1 9 TRBD2
ASSFGQGAYYGYT TRBJ1-2 TRBV12-3/TRBV12-4 13 TRBD1
ASSPRTSGTSSYEQY TRBJ2-7 TRBV12-3/TRBV12-4 15 TRBD2
ASSQAAAYEQY TRBJ2-7 TRBV18 11 -
SASSGTGSYEQY TRBJ2-7 TRBV20-1 12 TRBD1
ASSGGQGMNEKLF TRBJ1-4 TRBV6-1 13 TRBD1
ASSLGGLAGAGEQY TRBJ2-7 TRBV5-1 14 TRBD2
ASSRDGVWVEAF TRBJ1-1 TRBV12-3/TRBV12-4 12 -